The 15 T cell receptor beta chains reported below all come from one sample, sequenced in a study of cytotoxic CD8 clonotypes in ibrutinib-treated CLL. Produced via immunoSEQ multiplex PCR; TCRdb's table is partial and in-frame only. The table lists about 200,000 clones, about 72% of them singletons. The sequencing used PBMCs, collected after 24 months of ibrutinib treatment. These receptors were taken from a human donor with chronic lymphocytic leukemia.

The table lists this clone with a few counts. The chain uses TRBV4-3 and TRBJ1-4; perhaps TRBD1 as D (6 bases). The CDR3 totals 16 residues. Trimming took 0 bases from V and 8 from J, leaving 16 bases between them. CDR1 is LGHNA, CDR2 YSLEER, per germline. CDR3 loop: CASSQEFRGGSEKLFF. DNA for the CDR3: TGCGCCAGCAGCCAAGAATTCAGGGGAGGTAGCGAAAAACTGTTTTTT.

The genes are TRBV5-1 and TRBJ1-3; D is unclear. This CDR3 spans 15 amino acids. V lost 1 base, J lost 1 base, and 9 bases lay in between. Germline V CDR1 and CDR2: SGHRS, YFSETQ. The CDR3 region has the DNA TGCGCCAGCAGCTTGTTTGGGTTGTCTGGAAACACCATATATTTT. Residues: CASSLFGLSGNTIYF.

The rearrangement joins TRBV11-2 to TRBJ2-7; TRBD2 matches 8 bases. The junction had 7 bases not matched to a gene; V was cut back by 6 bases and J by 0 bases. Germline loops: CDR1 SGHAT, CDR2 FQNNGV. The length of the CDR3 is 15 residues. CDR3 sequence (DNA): TGTGCCAGCAGGCCGATAGCGGGATTCTCCTACGAGCAGTACTTC. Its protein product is CASRPIAGFSYEQYF.

CDR3 region: CASTRLAGGNEQFF. As DNA, the CDR3 is TGTGCCAGCACCCGACTAGCGGGGGGGAATGAGCAGTTCTTC. The chain carries TRBV6-5 and TRBJ2-1; 14 nucleotides agree with TRBD2. CDR3 length: 14 amino acids. The germline V gene has CDR1 MNHEY and CDR2 SVGAGI. The J segment lost 7 bases and the V segment lost 7 bases, leaving 3 bases of the junction unmatched.

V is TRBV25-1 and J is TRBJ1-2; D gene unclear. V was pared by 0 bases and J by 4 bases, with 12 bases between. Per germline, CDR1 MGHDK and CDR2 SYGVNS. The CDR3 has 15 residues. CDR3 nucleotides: TGTGCCAGCAGTGAATATGGGGTTCCTGGCTATGGCTACACCTTC. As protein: CASSEYGVPGYGYTF.

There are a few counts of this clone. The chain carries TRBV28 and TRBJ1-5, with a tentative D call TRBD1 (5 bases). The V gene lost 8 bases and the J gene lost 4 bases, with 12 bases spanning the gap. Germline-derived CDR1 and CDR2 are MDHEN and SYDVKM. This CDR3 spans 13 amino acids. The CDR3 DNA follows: TGTGCCAGCGGATATCAGGGAAATCAGCCCCAGCATTTT. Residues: CASGYQGNQPQHF.

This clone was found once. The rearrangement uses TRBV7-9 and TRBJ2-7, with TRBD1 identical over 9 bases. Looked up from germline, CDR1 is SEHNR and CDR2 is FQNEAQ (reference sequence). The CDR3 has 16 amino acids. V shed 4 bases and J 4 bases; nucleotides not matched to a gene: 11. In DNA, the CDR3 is TGTGCCAGCAGCTCAAAAGCCGGGACAGGGATATACGAGCAGTACTTC. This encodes CASSSKAGTGIYEQYF.

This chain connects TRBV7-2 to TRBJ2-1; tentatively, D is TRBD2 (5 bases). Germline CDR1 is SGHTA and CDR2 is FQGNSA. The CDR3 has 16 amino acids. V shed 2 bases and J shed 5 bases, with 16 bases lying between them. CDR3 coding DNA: TGTGCCAGCAGCTTAAGATCTGGGAGTGGTGACAATGAGCAGTTCTTC. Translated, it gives CASSLRSGSGDNEQFF.

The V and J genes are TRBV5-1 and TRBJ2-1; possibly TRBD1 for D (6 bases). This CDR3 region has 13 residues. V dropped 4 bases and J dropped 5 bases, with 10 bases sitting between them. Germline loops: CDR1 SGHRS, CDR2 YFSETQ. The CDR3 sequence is CASSIYRDNEQFF. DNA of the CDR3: TGCGCCAGCAGCATATACAGGGACAATGAGCAGTTCTTC.

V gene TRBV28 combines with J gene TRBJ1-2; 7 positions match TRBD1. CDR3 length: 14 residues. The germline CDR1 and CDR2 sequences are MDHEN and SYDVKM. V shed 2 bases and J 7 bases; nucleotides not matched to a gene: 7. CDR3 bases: TGTGCCAGCAGTTTAAGGCTCAGGGGGATTGGCTACACCTTC. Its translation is CASSLRLRGIGYTF.

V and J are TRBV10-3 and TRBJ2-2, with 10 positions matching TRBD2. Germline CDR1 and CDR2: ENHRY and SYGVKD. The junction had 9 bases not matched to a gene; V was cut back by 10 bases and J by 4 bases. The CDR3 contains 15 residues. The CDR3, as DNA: TGTGCCACCGGGACTAGCGCCCTTCTCACCGGGGAGCTGTTTTTT. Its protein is CATGTSALLTGELFF.

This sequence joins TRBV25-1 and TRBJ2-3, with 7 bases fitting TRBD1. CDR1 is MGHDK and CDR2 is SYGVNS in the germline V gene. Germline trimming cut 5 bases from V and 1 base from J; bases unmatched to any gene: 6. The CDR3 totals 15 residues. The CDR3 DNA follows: TGTGCCAGCAGTAACCCTGGGACAGGCACAGATACGCAGTATTTT. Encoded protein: CASSNPGTGTDTQYF.

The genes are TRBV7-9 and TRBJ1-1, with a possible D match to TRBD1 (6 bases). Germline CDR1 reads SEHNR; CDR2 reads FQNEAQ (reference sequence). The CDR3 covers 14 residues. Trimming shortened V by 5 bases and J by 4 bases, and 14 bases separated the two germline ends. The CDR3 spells CASSQTQGSTEAFF. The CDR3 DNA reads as TGTGCCAGCAGCCAGACTCAGGGGAGCACTGAAGCTTTCTTT.

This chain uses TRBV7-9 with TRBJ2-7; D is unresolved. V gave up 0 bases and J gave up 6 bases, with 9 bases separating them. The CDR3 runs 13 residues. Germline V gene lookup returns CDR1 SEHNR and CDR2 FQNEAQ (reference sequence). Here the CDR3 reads CASSLAGIGEQYF. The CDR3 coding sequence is TGTGCCAGCAGCTTAGCTGGGATCGGCGAGCAGTACTTC.

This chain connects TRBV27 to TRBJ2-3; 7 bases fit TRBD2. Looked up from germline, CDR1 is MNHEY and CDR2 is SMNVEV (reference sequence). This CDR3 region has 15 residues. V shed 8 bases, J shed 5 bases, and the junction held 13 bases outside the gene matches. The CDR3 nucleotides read TGTGCCAGCTCAACGACTAGCTTGGGGGGAGATACGCAGTATTTT. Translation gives CASSTTSLGGDTQYF.